This T cell receptor (beta chain) was found in a study of T cells after yellow fever vaccination. Study overall: Libraries from low-cell-number fractions were prepared with the SMART-Seq v4 Ultra Low Input RNA kit.

Germline V gene data show CDR1 as SGHTA and CDR2 as FQGNSA. The CDR3 loop spans 13 amino acids. Trimming at V came to 2 bases and at J to 13 bases, leaving 7 bases not matched to a gene. Only a few counts were recorded for this clonotype. A process of 5'RACE template switching, which added a universal primer site and UMIs, was used to make TCR cDNA. TCRdb redid the calling of the 5' RACE reads with MiXCR, one entry per CDR3 protein. Of about 630,000 distinct CDR3 sequences in the sample, about 12% were seen once. The sequence was collected from a man aged 30 to 45 who received the YFV17D yellow fever vaccine. This sample comprised PBMCs, obtained on the day of the yellow fever booster vaccination. The J gene is TRBJ2-3, the V gene TRBV7-2; 9 bases agree with TRBD1. The CDR3 nucleotides read TGTGCCAGCAGCTTACACCGGGACAGGGAGGAGTATTTT. It codes for CASSLHRDREEYF.